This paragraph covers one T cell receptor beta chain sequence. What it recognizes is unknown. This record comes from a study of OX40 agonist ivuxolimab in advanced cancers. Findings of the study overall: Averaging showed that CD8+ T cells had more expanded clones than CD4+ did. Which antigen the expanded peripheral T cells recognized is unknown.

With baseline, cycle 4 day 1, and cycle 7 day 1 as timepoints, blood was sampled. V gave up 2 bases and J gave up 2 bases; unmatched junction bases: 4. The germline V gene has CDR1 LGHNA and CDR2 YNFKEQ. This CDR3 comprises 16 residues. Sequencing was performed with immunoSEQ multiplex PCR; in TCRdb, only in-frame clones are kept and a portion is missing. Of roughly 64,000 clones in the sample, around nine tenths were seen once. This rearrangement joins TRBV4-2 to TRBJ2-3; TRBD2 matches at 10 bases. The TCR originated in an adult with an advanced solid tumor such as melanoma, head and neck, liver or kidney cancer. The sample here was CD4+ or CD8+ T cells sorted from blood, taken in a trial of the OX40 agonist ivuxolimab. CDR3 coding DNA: TGTGCCAGCAGCCAATCAGCGGGAGGGACCACAGATACGCAGTATTTT. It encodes CASSQSAGGTTDTQYF.